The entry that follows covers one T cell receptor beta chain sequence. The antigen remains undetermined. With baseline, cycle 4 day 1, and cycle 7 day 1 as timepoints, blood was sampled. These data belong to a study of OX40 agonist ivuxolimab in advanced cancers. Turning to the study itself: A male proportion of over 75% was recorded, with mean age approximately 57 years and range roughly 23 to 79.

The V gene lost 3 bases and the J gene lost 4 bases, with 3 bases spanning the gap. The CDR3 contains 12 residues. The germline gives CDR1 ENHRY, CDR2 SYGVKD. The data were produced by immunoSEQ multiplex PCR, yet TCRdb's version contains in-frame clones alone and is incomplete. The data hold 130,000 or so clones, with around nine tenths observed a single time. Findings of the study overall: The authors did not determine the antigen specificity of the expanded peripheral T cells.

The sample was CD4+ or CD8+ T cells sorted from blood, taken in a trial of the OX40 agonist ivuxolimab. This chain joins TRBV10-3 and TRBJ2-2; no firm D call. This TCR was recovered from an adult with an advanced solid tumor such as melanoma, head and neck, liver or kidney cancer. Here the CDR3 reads CAISDSTGELFF. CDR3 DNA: TGTGCCATCAGTGACAGCACCGGGGAGCTGTTTTTT.